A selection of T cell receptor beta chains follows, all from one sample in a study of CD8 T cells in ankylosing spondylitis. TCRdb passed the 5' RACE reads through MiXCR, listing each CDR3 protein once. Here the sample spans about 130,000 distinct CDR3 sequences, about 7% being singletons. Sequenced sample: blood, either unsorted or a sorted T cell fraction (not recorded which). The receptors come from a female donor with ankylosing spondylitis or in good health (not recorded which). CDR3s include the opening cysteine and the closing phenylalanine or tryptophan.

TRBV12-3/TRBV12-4 CASSSTESYNEQFF
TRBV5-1 CASSLDREVNEQYF
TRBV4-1 CASSQEVGPGGSGANVLTF
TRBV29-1 CSVTPTESDTQYF
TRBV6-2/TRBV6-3 CASRTASGNTIYF
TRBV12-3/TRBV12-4 CASSLGVRSYNEQFF
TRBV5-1 CASSLGERDPQFF
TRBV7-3 CASSLYMSTEAFF
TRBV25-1 CASSEGQAYNSPLHF
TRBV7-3 CASGRNTGELFF
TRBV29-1 CSVGTGGEQYF
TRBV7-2 CASSSTGGPYEQYF
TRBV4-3 CASSQERGGADTQYF
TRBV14 CASSQDLKGEQFF
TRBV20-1 CSARVGTSVQETQYF
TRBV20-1 CSASDRVYTEAFF
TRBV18 CASSPIGGHMEKLFF
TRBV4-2 CASSQDSLRVNQPQHF
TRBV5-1 CASSSLTSSTDTQYF
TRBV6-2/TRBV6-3 CASSYVELAKNIQYF
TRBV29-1 CSVERWSEETQYF
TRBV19 CASSITGRGNQPQHF
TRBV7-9 CASSSLDSNNSPLHF
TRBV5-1 CASSRDGGKDEAFF
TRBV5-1 CASSLTVNYGYTF
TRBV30 CKGASILNTEAFF
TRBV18 CASSPTGQGEKLFF
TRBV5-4 CASSWDTTGNTIYF
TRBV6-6 CATLLTYTDTQYF
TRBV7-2 CASSISPLASYEQYF
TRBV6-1 CASSPTGGPNTEAFF
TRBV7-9 CASSRTGSLHEQYF
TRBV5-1 CASSLASENSPLHF
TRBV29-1 CSAISGGYGYTF
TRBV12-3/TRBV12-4 CASISLLQTTDTQYF
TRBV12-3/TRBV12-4 CASLLQGNTEAFF
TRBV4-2 CASSQGGTWDTQYF
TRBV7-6 CASTSLGAGVTEAFF
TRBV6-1 CASSVGETLRPYEQYF
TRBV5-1 CASSSRPLAGSSTDTQYF
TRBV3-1 CASSDTHRAYNSPLHF
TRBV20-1 CSAQKQGGGTEAFF
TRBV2 CASSEGLNEQFF
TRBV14 CASSQNHWTGGYGYTF
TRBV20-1 CSARALGNNQPQHF